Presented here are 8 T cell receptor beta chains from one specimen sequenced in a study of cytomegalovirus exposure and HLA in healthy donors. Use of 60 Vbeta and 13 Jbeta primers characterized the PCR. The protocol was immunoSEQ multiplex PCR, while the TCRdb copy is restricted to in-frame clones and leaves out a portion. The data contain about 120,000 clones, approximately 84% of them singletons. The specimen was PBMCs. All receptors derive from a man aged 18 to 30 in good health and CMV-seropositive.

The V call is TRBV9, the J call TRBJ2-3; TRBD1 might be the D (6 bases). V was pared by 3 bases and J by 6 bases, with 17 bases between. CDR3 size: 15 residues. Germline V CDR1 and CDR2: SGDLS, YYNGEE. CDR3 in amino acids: CASSARAGETDTQYF. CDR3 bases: TGTGCCAGCAGCGCGAGGGCAGGGGAGACGGATACGCAGTATTTT.

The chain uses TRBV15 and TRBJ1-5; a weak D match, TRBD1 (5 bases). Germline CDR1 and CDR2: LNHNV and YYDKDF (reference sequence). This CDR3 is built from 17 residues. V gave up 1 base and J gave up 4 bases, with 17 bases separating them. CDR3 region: CATSRVTRGRGNQPQHF. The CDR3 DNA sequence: TGTGCCACCAGCAGAGTAACACGGGGACGGGGGAATCAGCCCCAGCATTTT. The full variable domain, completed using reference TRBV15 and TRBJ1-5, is DAMVIQNPRYQVTQFGKPVTLSCSQTLNHNVMYWYQQKSSQAPKLLFHYYDKDFNNEADTPDNFQSRRPNTSFCFLDIRSPGLGDTAMYLCATSRVTRGRGNQPQHFGDGTRLSIL.

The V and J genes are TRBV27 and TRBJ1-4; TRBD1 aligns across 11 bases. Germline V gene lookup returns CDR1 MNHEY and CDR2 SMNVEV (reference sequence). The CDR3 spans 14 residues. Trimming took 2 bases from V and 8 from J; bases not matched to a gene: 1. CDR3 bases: TGTGCCAGCAGTTTACGGGACAGGGGGGAAAAACTGTTTTTT. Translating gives CASSLRDRGEKLFF.

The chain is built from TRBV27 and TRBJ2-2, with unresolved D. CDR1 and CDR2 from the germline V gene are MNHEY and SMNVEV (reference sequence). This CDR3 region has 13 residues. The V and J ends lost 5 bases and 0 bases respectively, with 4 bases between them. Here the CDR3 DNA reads TGTGCCAGCAGTATCGCGAACACCGGGGAGCTGTTTTTT. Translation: CASSIANTGELFF.

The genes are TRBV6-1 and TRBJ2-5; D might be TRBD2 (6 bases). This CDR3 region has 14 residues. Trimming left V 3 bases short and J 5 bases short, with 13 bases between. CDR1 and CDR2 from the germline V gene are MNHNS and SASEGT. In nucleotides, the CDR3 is TGTGCCAGCAGTGATGGAGGGCCTCGGGAGACCCAGTACTTC. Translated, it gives CASSDGGPRETQYF.

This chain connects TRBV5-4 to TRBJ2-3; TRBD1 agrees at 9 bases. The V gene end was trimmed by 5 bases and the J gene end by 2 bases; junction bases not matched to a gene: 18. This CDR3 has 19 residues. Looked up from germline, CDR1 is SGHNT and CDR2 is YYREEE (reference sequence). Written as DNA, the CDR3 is TGTGCCAGCAGTCGGCATAGTAGGACAGGGGTTTTAGTCACAGATACGCAGTATTTT. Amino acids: CASSRHSRTGVLVTDTQYF.

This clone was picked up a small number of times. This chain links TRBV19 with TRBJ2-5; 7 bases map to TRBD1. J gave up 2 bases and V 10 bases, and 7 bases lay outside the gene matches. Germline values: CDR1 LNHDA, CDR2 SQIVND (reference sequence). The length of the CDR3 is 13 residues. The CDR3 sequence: CATSQGRQETQYF. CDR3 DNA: TGTGCCACCTCACAGGGGAGACAAGAGACCCAGTACTTC.

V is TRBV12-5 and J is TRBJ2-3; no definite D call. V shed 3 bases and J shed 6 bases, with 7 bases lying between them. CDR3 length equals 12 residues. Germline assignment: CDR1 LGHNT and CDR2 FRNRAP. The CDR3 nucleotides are TGTGCTAGTGGTTTTGCGTCGGATACGCAGTATTTT. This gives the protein CASGFASDTQYF.